This T cell receptor beta chain emerged from a study of T cells in Graves' hyperthyroidism and ophthalmopathy. Study conclusions and caveats: The model foresaw ophthalmopathy a median around 6.4 months prior to onset.

RNA transcripts gave rise to amplified TCR beta CDR3 regions. The HTBI primer set served for first-round RT-PCR of the TCR CDR3. TCRdb re-called the multiplex PCR reads through MiXCR, storing one row per CDR3 protein. The sample contains approximately 330,000 distinct CDR3 sequences, around a fifth of which appear only once. V was trimmed by 7 bases and J by 0 bases, leaving 11 bases between them. The CDR3 contains 14 residues. Germline V gene lookup returns CDR1 SNHLY and CDR2 FYNNEI. With regard to this clonotype: The antigen remains unidentified.

The chain has TRBV2 and TRBJ2-3; the D gene is possibly TRBD1 (6 bases). This TCR was recovered from a woman aged 45-59 years with Graves' hyperthyroidism. Sequenced: blood. The CDR3: CASNYRVSTDTQYF. CDR3 sequence (DNA): TGTGCCAGCAACTACAGGGTGAGCACAGATACGCAGTATTTT. The full variable domain, rest sourced from reference TRBV2 and TRBJ2-3, is EPEVTQTPSHQVTQMGQEVILRCVPISNHLYFYWYRQILGQKVEFLVSFYNNEISEKSEIFDDQFSVERPDGSNFTLKIRSTKLEDSAMYFCASNYRVSTDTQYFGPGTRLTVL.